Listed here are 2 T cell receptor beta chains from one sample, sequenced in a study of cytotoxic CD8 clonotypes in ibrutinib-treated CLL (dated by TCRdb to the early 2020s). Library creation used the immunoSEQ multiplex PCR assay. Here the immuneACCESS table is served through TCRdb, limited to in-frame sequences with V and J called. Missing clones are a known gap in these copies; in checked studies unresolved V genes cover under half, and the rest lacks a known reason. Here the sample has some 290,000 clones; approximately 80% occur a single time. The ten top clones hold more than 6% of the sample. The sequencing here drew on PBMCs, taken before ibrutinib treatment. Receptor source: a human donor with chronic lymphocytic leukemia.

The sample holds a few counts of this clone. The chain recombines TRBV14 with TRBJ2-7, with D possibly matching TRBD1 (6 bases). Germline V CDR1 and CDR2: SGHDN, FVKESK. The CDR3 runs to 14 residues. Trimming took 4 bases from V and 2 from J, leaving 12 bases between them. DNA for the CDR3: TGTGCCAGCAGCCCATACAGGGCCACCTACGAGCAGTACTTC. Translating gives CASSPYRATYEQYF.

This chain links TRBV5-1 with TRBJ1-1; possible D gene TRBD1, 5 bases. The CDR3 covers 15 residues. The germline V gene has CDR1 SGHRS and CDR2 YFSETQ. The V and J ends lost 0 bases and 3 bases respectively, with 12 bases between them. The CDR3 sequence: CASSLASAGHTEAFF. The CDR3 coding sequence is TGCGCCAGCAGCTTGGCATCAGCAGGGCACACTGAAGCTTTCTTT. The whole variable domain, filled in from reference TRBV5-1 and TRBJ1-1, reads KAGVTQTPRYLIKTRGQQVTLSCSPISGHRSVSWYQQTPGQGLQFLFEYFSETQRNKGNFPGRFSGRQFSNSRSEMNVSTLELGDSALYLCASSLASAGHTEAFFGQGTRLTVV.